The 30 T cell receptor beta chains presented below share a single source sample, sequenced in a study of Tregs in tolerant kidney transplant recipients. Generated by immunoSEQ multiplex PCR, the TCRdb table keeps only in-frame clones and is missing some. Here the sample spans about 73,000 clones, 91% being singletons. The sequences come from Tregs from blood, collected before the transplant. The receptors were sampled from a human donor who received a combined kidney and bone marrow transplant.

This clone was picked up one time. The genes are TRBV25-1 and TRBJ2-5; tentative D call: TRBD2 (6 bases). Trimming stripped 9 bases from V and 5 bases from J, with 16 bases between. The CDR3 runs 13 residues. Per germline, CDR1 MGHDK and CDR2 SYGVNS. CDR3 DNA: TGTGCCAGTTCGCAAGCGGAGGGGGAGACCCAGTACTTC. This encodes CASSQAEGETQYF.

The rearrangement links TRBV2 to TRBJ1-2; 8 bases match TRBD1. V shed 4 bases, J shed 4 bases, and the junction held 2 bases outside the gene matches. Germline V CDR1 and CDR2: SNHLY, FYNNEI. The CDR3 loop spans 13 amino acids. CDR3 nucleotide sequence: TGTGCCAGCAGTGGGACAGGGACCTATGGCTACACCTTC. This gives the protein CASSGTGTYGYTF.

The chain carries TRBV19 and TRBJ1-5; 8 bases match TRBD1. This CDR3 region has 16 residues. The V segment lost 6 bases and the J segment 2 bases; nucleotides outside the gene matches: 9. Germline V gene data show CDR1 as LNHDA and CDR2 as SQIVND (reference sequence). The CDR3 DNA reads TGTGCCAGTAGAAGCAGGACAGGGACTGGCAATCAGCCCCAGCATTTT. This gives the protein CASRSRTGTGNQPQHF.

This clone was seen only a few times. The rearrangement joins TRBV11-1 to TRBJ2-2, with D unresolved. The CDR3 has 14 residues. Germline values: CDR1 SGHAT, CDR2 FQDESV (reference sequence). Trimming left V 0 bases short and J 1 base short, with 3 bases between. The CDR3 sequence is CASSLARNTGELFF. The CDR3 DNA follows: TGTGCCAGCAGCTTAGCGCGGAACACCGGGGAGCTGTTTTTT. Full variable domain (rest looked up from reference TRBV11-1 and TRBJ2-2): EAEVAQSPRYKITEKSQAVAFWCDPISGHATLYWYRQILGQGPELLVQFQDESVVDDSQLPKDRFSAERLKGVDSTLKIQPAELGDSAMYLCASSLARNTGELFFGEGSRLTVL.

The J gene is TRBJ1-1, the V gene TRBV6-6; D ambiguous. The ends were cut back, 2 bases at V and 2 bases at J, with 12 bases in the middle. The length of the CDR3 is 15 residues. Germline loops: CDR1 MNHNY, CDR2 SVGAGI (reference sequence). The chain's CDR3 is CASSYNPVTNTEAFF. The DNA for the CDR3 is TGTGCCAGCAGTTACAACCCGGTTACCAACACTGAAGCTTTCTTT.

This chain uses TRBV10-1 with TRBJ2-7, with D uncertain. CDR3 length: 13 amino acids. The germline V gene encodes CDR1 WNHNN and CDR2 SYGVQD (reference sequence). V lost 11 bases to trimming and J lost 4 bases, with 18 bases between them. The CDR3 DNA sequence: TGCGCCCTCCGTATAACTGCGGATTACGAGCAGTACTTC. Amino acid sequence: CALRITADYEQYF.

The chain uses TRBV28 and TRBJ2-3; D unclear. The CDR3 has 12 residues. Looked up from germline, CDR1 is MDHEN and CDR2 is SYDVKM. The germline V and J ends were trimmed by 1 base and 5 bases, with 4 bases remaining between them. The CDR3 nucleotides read TGTGCCAGCAGTTTATTGAGAGATACGCAGTATTTT. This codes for CASSLLRDTQYF.

The CDR3 here is CASSFGGRGYQPQHF. CDR3 coding DNA: TGTGCCAGCAGTTTTGGTGGACGGGGATATCAGCCCCAGCATTTT. The chain joins TRBV28 to TRBJ1-5, with D unclear. The CDR3 consists of 15 residues. V was clipped by 3 bases and J by 5 bases, with 14 bases between them. The germline CDR1 and CDR2 sequences are MDHEN and SYDVKM.

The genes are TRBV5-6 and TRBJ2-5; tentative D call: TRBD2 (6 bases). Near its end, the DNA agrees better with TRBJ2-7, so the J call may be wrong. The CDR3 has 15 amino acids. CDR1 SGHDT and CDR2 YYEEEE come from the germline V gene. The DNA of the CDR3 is TGTGCCAGCAGCTTGAGACGAAGGGAGGACTACGAGCAGTACTTC. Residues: CASSLRRREDYEQYF.

CDR3 nucleotides: TGTGCCAGCAGTTCCTACCCCGGGACAGGGTTGGGGGGGACCGGGGAGCTGTTTTTT. It encodes CASSSYPGTGLGGTGELFF. The gene calls are TRBV27 and TRBJ2-2; 9 nucleotides align to TRBD1. The CDR3 runs 19 residues. V lost 4 bases, J lost 5 bases, and 17 bases stayed unmatched. Germline CDR1 and CDR2: MNHEY and SMNVEV (reference sequence).

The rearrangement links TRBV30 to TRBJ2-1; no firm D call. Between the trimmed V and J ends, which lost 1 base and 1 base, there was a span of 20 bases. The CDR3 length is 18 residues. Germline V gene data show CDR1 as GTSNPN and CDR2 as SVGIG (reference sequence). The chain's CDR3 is CAWSARKATMQSYNEQFF. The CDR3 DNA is TGTGCCTGGAGTGCTAGGAAGGCAACTATGCAATCCTACAATGAGCAGTTCTTC.

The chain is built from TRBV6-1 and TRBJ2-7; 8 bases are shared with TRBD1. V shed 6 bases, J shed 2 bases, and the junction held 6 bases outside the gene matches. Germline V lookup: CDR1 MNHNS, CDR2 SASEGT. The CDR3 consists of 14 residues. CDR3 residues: CASREQGETYEQYF. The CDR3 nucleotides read TGTGCCAGCAGGGAACAGGGGGAAACCTACGAGCAGTACTTC.

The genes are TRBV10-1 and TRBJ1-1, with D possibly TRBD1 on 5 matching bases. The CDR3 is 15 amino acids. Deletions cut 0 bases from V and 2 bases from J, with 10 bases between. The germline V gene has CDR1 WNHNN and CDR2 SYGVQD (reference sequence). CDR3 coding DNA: TGCGCCAGCAGTGAGTCCGAGCAGGGCAACACTGAAGCTTTCTTT. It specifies CASSESEQGNTEAFF.

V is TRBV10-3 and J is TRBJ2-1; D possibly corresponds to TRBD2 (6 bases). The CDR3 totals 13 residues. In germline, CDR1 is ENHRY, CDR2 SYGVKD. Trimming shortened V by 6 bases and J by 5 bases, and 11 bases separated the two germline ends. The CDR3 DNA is TGTGCCATCAGGGGCGGGGAGGACAATGAGCAGTTCTTC. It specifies CAIRGGEDNEQFF.

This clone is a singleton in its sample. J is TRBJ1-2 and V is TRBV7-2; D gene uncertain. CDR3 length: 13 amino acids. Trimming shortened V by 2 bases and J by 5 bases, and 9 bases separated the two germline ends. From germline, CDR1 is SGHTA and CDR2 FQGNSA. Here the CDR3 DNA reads TGTGCCAGCAGCTTAATAGGGAATTATGGCTACACCTTC. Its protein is CASSLIGNYGYTF.

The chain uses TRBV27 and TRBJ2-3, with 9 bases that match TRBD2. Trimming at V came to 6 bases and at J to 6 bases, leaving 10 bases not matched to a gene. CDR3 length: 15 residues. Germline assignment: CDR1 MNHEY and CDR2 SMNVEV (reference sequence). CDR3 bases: TGTGCCAGCAGGGGTAGCGGGAGAAATTGGGATACGCAGTATTTT. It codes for CASRGSGRNWDTQYF.

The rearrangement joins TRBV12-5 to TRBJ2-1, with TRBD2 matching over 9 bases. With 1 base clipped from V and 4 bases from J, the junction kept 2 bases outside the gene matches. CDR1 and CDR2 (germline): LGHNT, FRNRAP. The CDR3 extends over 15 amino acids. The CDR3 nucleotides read TGTGCTAGTGGTTTGGGGCTAGCGGGATACAATGAGCAGTTCTTC. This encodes CASGLGLAGYNEQFF.

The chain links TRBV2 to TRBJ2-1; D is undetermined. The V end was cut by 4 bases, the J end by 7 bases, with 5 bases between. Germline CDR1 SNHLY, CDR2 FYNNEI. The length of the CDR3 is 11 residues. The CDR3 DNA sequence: TGTGCCAGCAGTGGGGAAAATGAGCAGTTCTTC. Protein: CASSGENEQFF.

In DNA, the CDR3 is TGTGCCAGCATCCTGGACAGGGGGCGCCCCCGGGAGACCCAGTACTTC. Its translation: CASILDRGRPRETQYF. J is TRBJ2-5 and V is TRBV6-6; 11 nucleotides match TRBD1. V trimming: 7 bases; J trimming: 5 bases; junction bases outside the gene matches: 12. Germline V gives CDR1 MNHNY, CDR2 SVGAGI (reference sequence). This CDR3 is 16 amino acids long.

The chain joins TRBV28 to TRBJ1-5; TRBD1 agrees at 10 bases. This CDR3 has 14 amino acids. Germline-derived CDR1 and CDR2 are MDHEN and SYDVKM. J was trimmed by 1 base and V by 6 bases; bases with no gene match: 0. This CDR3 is CASRTGGSNQPQHF. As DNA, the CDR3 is TGTGCCAGCAGGACAGGGGGCAGCAATCAGCCCCAGCATTTT.

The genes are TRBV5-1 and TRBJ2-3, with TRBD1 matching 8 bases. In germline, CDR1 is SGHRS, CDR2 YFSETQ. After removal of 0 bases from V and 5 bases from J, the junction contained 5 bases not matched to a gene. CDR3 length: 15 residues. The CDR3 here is CASSLGRGQVDTQYF. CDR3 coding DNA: TGCGCCAGCAGCTTGGGCAGGGGGCAGGTAGATACGCAGTATTTT.

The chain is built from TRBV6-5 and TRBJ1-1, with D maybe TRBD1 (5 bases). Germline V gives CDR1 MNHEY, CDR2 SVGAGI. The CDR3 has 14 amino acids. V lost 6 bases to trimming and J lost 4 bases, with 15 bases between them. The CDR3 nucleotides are TGTGCCAGCAGCTCGGGACCCTCTAGCACTGAAGCTTTCTTT. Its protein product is CASSSGPSSTEAFF.

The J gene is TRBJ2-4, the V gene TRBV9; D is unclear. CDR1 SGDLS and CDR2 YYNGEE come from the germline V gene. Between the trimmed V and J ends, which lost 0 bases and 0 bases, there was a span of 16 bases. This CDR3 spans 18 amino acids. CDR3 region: CASSVASDPLLAKNIQYF. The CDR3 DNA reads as TGTGCCAGCAGCGTAGCGTCGGACCCCCTGCTAGCCAAAAACATTCAGTACTTC. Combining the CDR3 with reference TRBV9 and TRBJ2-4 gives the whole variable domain DSGVTQTPKHLITATGQRVTLRCSPRSGDLSVYWYQQSLDQGLQFLIQYYNGEERAKGNILERFSAQQFPDLHSELNLSSLELGDSALYFCASSVASDPLLAKNIQYFGAGTRLSVL.

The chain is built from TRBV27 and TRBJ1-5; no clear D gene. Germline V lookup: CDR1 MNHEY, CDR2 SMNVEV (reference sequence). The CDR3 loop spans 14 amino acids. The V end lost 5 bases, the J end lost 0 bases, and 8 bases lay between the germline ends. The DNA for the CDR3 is TGTGCCAGCAGTCCGATTAGTAGCAATCAGCCCCAGCATTTT. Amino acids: CASSPISSNQPQHF.

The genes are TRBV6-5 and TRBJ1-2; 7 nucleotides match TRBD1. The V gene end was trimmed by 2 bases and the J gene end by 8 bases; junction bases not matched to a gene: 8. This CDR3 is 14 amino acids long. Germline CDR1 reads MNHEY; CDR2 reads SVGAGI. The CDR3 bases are TGTGCCAGCAGTTACGTAATTACAGGGGAAGGCTACACCTTC. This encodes CASSYVITGEGYTF.

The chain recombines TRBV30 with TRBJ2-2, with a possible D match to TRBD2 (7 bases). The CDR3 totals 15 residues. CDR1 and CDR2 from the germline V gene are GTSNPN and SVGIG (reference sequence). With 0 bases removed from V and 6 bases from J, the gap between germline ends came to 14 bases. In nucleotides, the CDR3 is TGTGCCTGGAGTGTAGGGGGGCGGGGGCCCGGGGAGCTGTTTTTT. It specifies CAWSVGGRGPGELFF. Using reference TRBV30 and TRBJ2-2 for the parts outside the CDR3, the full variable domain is SQTIHQWPATLVQPVGSPLSLECTVEGTSNPNLYWYRQAAGRGLQLLFYSVGIGQISSEVPQNLSASRPQDRQFILSSKKLLLSDSGFYLCAWSVGGRGPGELFFGEGSRLTVL.

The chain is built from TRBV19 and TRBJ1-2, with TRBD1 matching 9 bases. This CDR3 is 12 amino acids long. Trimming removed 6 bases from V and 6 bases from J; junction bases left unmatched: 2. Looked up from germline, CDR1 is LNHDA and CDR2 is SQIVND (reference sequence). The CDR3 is CASSDRGNGYTF. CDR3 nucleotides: TGTGCCAGTAGCGACAGGGGGAATGGCTACACCTTC.

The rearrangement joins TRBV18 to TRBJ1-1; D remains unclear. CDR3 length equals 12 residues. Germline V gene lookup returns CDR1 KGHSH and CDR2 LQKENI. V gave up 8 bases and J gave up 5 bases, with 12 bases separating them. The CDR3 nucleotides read TGTGCCAGCACATCTGTTGAGACTGAAGCTTTCTTT. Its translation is CASTSVETEAFF.

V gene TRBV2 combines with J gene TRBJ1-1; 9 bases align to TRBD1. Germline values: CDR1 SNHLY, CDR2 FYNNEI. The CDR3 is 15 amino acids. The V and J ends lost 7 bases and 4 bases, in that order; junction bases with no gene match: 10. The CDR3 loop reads CASTGQGWVGTEAFF. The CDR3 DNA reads TGTGCCAGCACCGGACAGGGGTGGGTAGGCACTGAAGCTTTCTTT. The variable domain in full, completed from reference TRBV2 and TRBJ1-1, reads EPEVTQTPSHQVTQMGQEVILRCVPISNHLYFYWYRQILGQKVEFLVSFYNNEISEKSEIFDDQFSVERPDGSNFTLKIRSTKLEDSAMYFCASTGQGWVGTEAFFGQGTRLTVV.

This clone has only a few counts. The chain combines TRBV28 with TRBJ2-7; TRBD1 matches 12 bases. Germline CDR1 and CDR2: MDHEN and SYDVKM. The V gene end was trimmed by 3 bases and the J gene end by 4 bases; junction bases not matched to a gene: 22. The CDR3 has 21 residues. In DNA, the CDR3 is TGTGCCAGCAGTTTCTTTCGGACTCCACCGGGACAGGGGGCAAACTTATACGAGCAGTACTTC. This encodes CASSFFRTPPGQGANLYEQYF.